The 22 T cell receptor beta chains presented below share a single source sample, sequenced in a study of CD8 T cells in Susac syndrome. RNA in amounts of about 0.5 to 1 ug was reverse transcribed with random hexamers. One entry per CDR3 protein results from TCRdb running MiXCR on the immunoSEQ multiplex PCR reads. The table records some 120,000 distinct CDR3 sequences, 90% to 95% of them present only once. The material sequenced was CD4+ T cells from PBMCs. All receptors come from a human donor in good health.

J is TRBJ2-5 and V is TRBV27, with 11 bases identical to TRBD2. V shed 4 bases and J 2 bases; nucleotides not matched to a gene: 3. The CDR3 runs 15 residues. CDR1 and CDR2 (germline): MNHEY, SMNVEV (reference sequence). This CDR3 reads CASSSGTSGQETQYF. The CDR3 region has the DNA TGTGCCAGCAGTTCCGGGACTAGCGGACAAGAGACCCAGTACTTC.

This clonotype was seen only a few times. The chain recombines TRBV27 with TRBJ1-2; 9 bases are shared with TRBD1. CDR1 is MNHEY, CDR2 SMNVEV, per germline (reference sequence). With V trimmed by 3 bases and J by 3 bases, 5 bases remained unmatched. CDR3 length: 15 residues. CDR3 sequence: CASSLPGQGHYGYTF. The CDR3 DNA reads TGTGCCAGCAGTTTGCCCGGACAGGGGCACTATGGCTACACCTTC.

The rearrangement uses TRBV5-1 and TRBJ2-7; 8 bases are shared with TRBD2. CDR1 and CDR2 from the germline V gene are SGHRS and YFSETQ. The CDR3 spans 14 residues. Trimming removed 0 bases from V and 6 bases from J; junction bases left unmatched: 5. The CDR3 nucleotides are TGCGCCAGCAGCTTGGCCGGGACTAGGATCGAGCAGTACTTC. This codes for CASSLAGTRIEQYF.

CDR3 loop: CASSDQPTGELFF. CDR3 coding DNA: TGTGCCAGCAGTGATCAGCCCACCGGGGAGCTGTTTTTT. The chain has TRBV2 and TRBJ2-2; no definite D call. CDR1 SNHLY and CDR2 FYNNEI come from the germline V gene. The CDR3 is 13 amino acids. Trimming shortened V by 3 bases and J by 4 bases, and 6 bases separated the two germline ends.

The chain couples TRBV5-6 to TRBJ2-6; TRBD1 matches 10 bases. This CDR3 has 17 residues. CDR1 and CDR2 from the germline V gene are SGHDT and YYEEEE. J lost 0 bases, V lost 5 bases, and 5 bases had no gene match. In DNA, the CDR3 is TGTGCCAGCAGGTGGGACAGGGGAACCTCTGGGGCCAACGTCCTGACTTTC. It encodes CASRWDRGTSGANVLTF.

This clonotype was detected once. This chain connects TRBV7-2 to TRBJ1-2; D is possibly TRBD1 (5 bases). The V and J ends lost 2 bases and 8 bases respectively, with 15 bases between them. The CDR3 sequence is 14 residues long. Germline values: CDR1 SGHTA, CDR2 FQGNSA. The CDR3 region has the DNA TGTGCCAGCAGCTTAATTCACAGGAAGGGAGGCTACACCTTC. Encoded protein: CASSLIHRKGGYTF.

The V gene is TRBV7-9, the J gene TRBJ2-7; D ambiguous. Germline-derived CDR1 and CDR2 are SEHNR and FQNEAQ (reference sequence). V was trimmed by 8 bases and J by 0 bases, leaving 14 bases between them. The CDR3 has 14 residues. CDR3 DNA: TGTGCCAGCCAATGGACCATCCGCTCCTACGAGCAGTACTTC. As protein: CASQWTIRSYEQYF.

The genes are TRBV11-2 and TRBJ2-4; 7 bases map to TRBD2. This CDR3 is 14 amino acids long. Losses at the gene ends were 8 bases for V and 8 bases for J; bases not matched to a gene: 12. Per germline, CDR1 SGHAT and CDR2 FQNNGV. The CDR3 bases are TGTGCCAGCTCCACAGCGGGTGGGGGGGACATTCAGTACTTC. It encodes CASSTAGGGDIQYF.

The V call is TRBV29-1, the J call TRBJ2-7; D is perhaps TRBD2 (5 bases). The CDR3 runs to 14 residues. The V end was cut by 6 bases, the J end by 3 bases, with 18 bases between. Germline assignment: CDR1 SQVTM and CDR2 ANQGSEA. The CDR3 bases are TGCAGCGTCTCCCTCGGGGTCGGAGACTACGAGCAGTACTTC. Translation: CSVSLGVGDYEQYF.

This clonotype has just one count. CDR3 sequence (DNA): TGTGCCAGTAGATCCCAAATTAGAAGCACAGATACGCAGTATTTT. It is translated as CASRSQIRSTDTQYF. The J gene is TRBJ2-3, the V gene TRBV19; D uncertain. CDR1 LNHDA and CDR2 SQIVND come from the germline V gene (reference sequence). This CDR3 is built from 15 residues. The germline V and J ends were trimmed by 6 bases and 0 bases, with 13 bases remaining between them.

The chain joins TRBV29-1 to TRBJ1-1, with 7 bases fitting TRBD1. Germline CDR1 SQVTM, CDR2 ANQGSEA. V dropped 8 bases and J dropped 0; count of bases not matched to a gene: 6. CDR3 length equals 13 residues. The CDR3 loop reads CSSRQGMNTEAFF. CDR3 bases: TGCAGCTCCCGACAGGGTATGAACACTGAAGCTTTCTTT.

V usage is TRBV20-1 and J usage is TRBJ2-7; TRBD1 might be the D (6 bases). V gave up 0 bases and J gave up 5 bases, with 14 bases separating them. This CDR3 comprises 14 residues. The germline V gene encodes CDR1 DFQATT and CDR2 SNEGSKA (reference sequence). The CDR3 DNA reads TGCAGTGCTAGAGATCTACAGGGACGGAACGAGCAGTACTTC. It is translated as CSARDLQGRNEQYF.

The J gene is TRBJ2-7, the V gene TRBV29-1, with TRBD2 as a possible D gene (6 bases). The length of the CDR3 is 13 residues. The V end lost 4 bases, the J end lost 2 bases, and 12 bases lay between the germline ends. CDR1 is SQVTM, CDR2 ANQGSEA, per germline. CDR3 sequence reads: CSVGGVIPYEQYF. The CDR3 bases are TGCAGCGTTGGCGGGGTAATCCCCTACGAGCAGTACTTC.

The table lists this clonotype with a count of one. The chain joins TRBV4-2 to TRBJ2-5; 11 nucleotides match TRBD2. Germline CDR1 reads LGHNA; CDR2 reads YNFKEQ. The V gene end was trimmed by 3 bases and the J gene end by 0 bases; junction bases not matched to a gene: 3. The CDR3 is 16 residues long. The CDR3 loop reads CASSHSSGGYQETQYF. The DNA for the CDR3 is TGTGCCAGCAGCCATTCTAGCGGGGGGTACCAAGAGACCCAGTACTTC.

This rearrangement joins TRBV19 to TRBJ2-1, with 13 bases aligning to TRBD2. CDR1 is LNHDA, CDR2 SQIVND, per germline (reference sequence). The CDR3 covers 16 residues. The trim removed 1 base at V and 6 bases at J, leaving 3 bases unmatched. CDR3 nucleotide sequence: TGTGCCAGTAGTATAGGGGGACTAGCGGGGCTCAATGAGCAGTTCTTC. Translation gives CASSIGGLAGLNEQFF.

The genes are TRBV12-3 or TRBV12-4 and TRBJ2-7; 7 nucleotides line up with TRBD1. Trimming removed 3 bases from V and 4 bases from J; junction bases left unmatched: 6. This CDR3 contains 14 residues. Here the CDR3 DNA reads TGTGCCAGCAGTTTTAAACAGGGGCAATACGAGCAGTACTTC. Amino acids: CASSFKQGQYEQYF.

This clonotype turned up a few times. The chain combines TRBV11-3 with TRBJ2-2; unclear D gene. V lost 4 bases to trimming and J lost 1 base, with 1 base between them. This CDR3 contains 12 residues. The germline V gene encodes CDR1 SGHNT and CDR2 YENEEA. The CDR3 sequence: CASSWNTGELFF. For the CDR3, the DNA is TGTGCCAGCAGCTGGAACACCGGGGAGCTGTTTTTT.

The chain combines TRBV2 with TRBJ2-2; perhaps TRBD1 as D (5 bases). The CDR3 runs to 13 residues. Germline V gene data show CDR1 as SNHLY and CDR2 as FYNNEI. Trimming took 7 bases from V and 4 from J, leaving 10 bases between them. CDR3 residues: CASTGAFTGELFF. CDR3 in DNA: TGTGCCAGCACTGGGGCATTCACCGGGGAGCTGTTTTTT.

The V call is TRBV2, the J call TRBJ2-7; 10 bases map to TRBD1. Germline V CDR1 and CDR2: SNHLY, FYNNEI. V lost 4 bases to trimming and J lost 5 bases; unmatched junction nucleotides: 5. This CDR3 region has 14 residues. CDR3 loop: CASSVRDRGHEQYF. The CDR3 coding sequence is TGTGCCAGCAGTGTCCGGGACAGGGGCCACGAGCAGTACTTC.

The V and J genes are TRBV6-2 or TRBV6-3 and TRBJ2-1; D gene uncertain. The V end was cut by 4 bases, the J end by 2 bases, with 9 bases between. The CDR3 contains 14 residues. Germline V gene data show CDR1 as MNHEY and CDR2 as SVGEGT. CDR3 sequence reads: CASSLLSTYNEQFF. CDR3 nucleotide sequence: TGTGCCAGCAGTTTGCTCTCAACCTACAATGAGCAGTTCTTC.

The chain carries TRBV20-1 and TRBJ1-1; possibly TRBD1 for D (5 bases). V was trimmed by 2 bases and J by 4 bases, leaving 14 bases between them. The CDR3 length is 14 residues. Per germline, CDR1 DFQATT and CDR2 SNEGSKA (reference sequence). Here the CDR3 DNA reads TGCAGTGCTAGAAGGGGCACGTCGAGCACTGAAGCTTTCTTT. This encodes CSARRGTSSTEAFF.

This clonotype was observed a single time. The V gene is TRBV19, the J gene TRBJ2-3, with 8 bases aligning to TRBD2. With 7 bases clipped from V and 4 bases from J, the junction kept 10 bases outside the gene matches. The CDR3 contains 15 residues. Germline CDR1 LNHDA, CDR2 SQIVND (reference sequence). The CDR3 loop reads CASTPGGRRADTQYF. The DNA of the CDR3 is TGTGCCAGTACCCCTGGCGGGAGGAGGGCAGATACGCAGTATTTT.